The 3 T cell receptor beta chains listed next were all sequenced from one sample in a study of blood T cell repertoires in COVID-19. Using immunoSEQ multiplex PCR, the repertoire was profiled, and TCRdb retains in-frame clones only, with some absent. The table lists approximately 260,000 clones, 85% to 90% of them singletons. Sequencing used peripheral blood. These receptors came from an older woman with COVID-19, enrolled during active disease.

The chain carries TRBV2 and TRBJ1-5, with 8 positions matching TRBD1. CDR1 is SNHLY and CDR2 is FYNNEI in the germline V gene. This CDR3 comprises 15 residues. V lost 2 bases, J lost 7 bases, and 7 bases stayed unmatched. The CDR3 DNA follows: TGTGCCAGCAGTGAATTGGCAGGGGGCCGACAGCCCCAGCATTTT. Its translation: CASSELAGGRQPQHF.

This sequence joins TRBV14 and TRBJ2-3; 11 bases match TRBD2. Looked up from germline, CDR1 is SGHDN and CDR2 is FVKESK. The CDR3 consists of 19 residues. With 0 bases clipped from V and 5 bases from J, the junction kept 13 bases outside the gene matches. CDR3 bases: TGTGCCAGCAGCCAAGATCCTAGCGGGGGGACGTTAACACAAGATACGCAGTATTTT. Its translation: CASSQDPSGGTLTQDTQYF.

This clone was detected only once. The chain combines TRBV5-4 with TRBJ1-2; D is possibly TRBD1 (6 bases). The CDR3 length is 15 residues. Looked up from germline, CDR1 is SGHNT and CDR2 is YYREEE (reference sequence). The germline V and J ends were trimmed by 3 bases and 3 bases, with 15 bases remaining between them. CDR3 coding DNA: TGTGCCAGCAGCTCCTCCGGGGGGGGCGACTATGGCTACACCTTC. It is translated as CASSSSGGGDYGYTF.